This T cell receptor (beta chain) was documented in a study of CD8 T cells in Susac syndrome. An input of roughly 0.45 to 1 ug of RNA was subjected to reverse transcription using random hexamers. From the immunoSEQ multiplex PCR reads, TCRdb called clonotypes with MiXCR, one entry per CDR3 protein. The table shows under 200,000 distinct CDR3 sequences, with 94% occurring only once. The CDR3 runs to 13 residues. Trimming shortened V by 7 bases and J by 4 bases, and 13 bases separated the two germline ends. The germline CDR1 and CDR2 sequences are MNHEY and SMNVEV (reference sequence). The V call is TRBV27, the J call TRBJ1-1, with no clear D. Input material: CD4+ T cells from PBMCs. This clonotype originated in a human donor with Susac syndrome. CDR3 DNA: TGTGCCAGCATAAAAGGGCATGGCACTGAAGCTTTCTTT. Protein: CASIKGHGTEAFF.